Described below is a single T cell receptor beta chain sequence and its context. The antigen is unknown. The sample comes from a study of T cell responses to AZD1222 COVID-19 vaccine. Study-level points and caveats: Variant regions that are unmutated are reportedly the target of nearly half of spike-specific TCRs.

The germline V and J ends were trimmed by 2 bases and 8 bases, with 14 bases remaining between them. Germline CDR1 is SGHRS and CDR2 is YFSETQ. This CDR3 has 14 residues. Repertoires were generated with immunoSEQ multiplex PCR, while TCRdb's copy carries only in-frame clones and drops some. The table shows around 140,000 clones, with 70% to 90% occurring only once. This chain links TRBV5-1 with TRBJ2-4; D call uncertain. The source is an adult in good health. The sample consisted of peripheral blood, taken on day 0 of AZD1222 vaccination. The CDR3 DNA is TGCGCCAGCAGCTTAGATATAAATGGGGACATTCAGTACTTC. Translated, it gives CASSLDINGDIQYF.